This TCR beta chain emerged from a study of tumor-infiltrating lymphocytes in primary liver carcinoma. Study-wide background: Men as well as women, aged 30 to 69 years, made up the patients.

The CDR3 runs to 13 residues. V was shortened by 8 bases and J by 8 bases, with 18 bases between the two germline ends. Points from the study as a whole: Top-250-clone fractions were significantly higher in tumors than in blood (p = 0.039).

This clonotype was seen only a few times. Its target is not known. Since a much larger clone is just one base distant, this may be a read error. TCR beta cDNA was prepared out of roughly 0.45 ug total RNA by means of a constant-region primer. A slightly modified ARM-PCR protocol with three nested multiplex PCR rounds produced these TCR beta libraries. Primers for the first two PCR rounds were TRBV1-TRBV30 forward primers and a C-beta reverse primer (approximately 10 cycles per round). TCRdb redid the calling of the multiplex PCR reads with MiXCR, one entry per CDR3 protein. The table shows approximately 120,000 distinct CDR3 sequences, with under 65% occurring only once. The study co-extracted DNA and RNA from roughly 20-30 mg of unsorted bulk tissue. Through surgical resection, the patients' primary liver carcinoma was treated. These patients lived with chronic HBV infection and had never been treated.

The origin of this receptor is a woman in her sixties with primary liver carcinoma and hepatitis B virus infection. The chain uses TRBV12-3 or TRBV12-4 and TRBJ1-2; tentatively, D is TRBD1 (5 bases). Material: liver tumor tissue from sampling region 3. Subset here: tumor region T3, left-lateral pole. CDR3 amino acids: CASATLGGKGYTF. For the CDR3, the DNA is TGTGCCAGCGCCACCCTCGGGGGGAAGGGCTACACCTTC.